Listed here are 29 T cell receptor beta chains from one sample, sequenced in a study of cytomegalovirus exposure and HLA in healthy donors. 60 Vbeta and 13 Jbeta primers were used in PCR. Generated by immunoSEQ multiplex PCR, the TCRdb table keeps only in-frame clones and is missing some. The table lists more than 80,000 clones, roughly 76% of them singletons. Sequencing used PBMCs. The receptor set was obtained from a human donor in good health.

The CDR3 DNA follows: TGTGCCAGCAGCTTAGGAGGGGGCTTGCGGAGTGAAGCTTTCTTT. Its translation: CASSLGGGLRSEAFF. The gene calls are TRBV7-9 and TRBJ1-1; 7 positions match TRBD1. V dropped 1 base and J dropped 7; count of bases not matched to a gene: 9. CDR1 and CDR2 (germline): SEHNR, FQNEAQ (reference sequence). This CDR3 is 15 amino acids long.

This clone was seen more than once but under ten times. This chain uses TRBV4-2 with TRBJ2-2, with a weak D call TRBD1 (6 bases). V gave up 6 bases and J gave up 2 bases, with 13 bases separating them. Germline CDR1 reads LGHNA; CDR2 reads YNFKEQ. The CDR3 is 15 residues long. CDR3 bases: TGTGCCAGCAGTCGGACAGACCGAAACACCGGGGAGCTGTTTTTT. Translating it yields CASSRTDRNTGELFF.

The V gene is TRBV2, the J gene TRBJ2-5, with D possibly matching TRBD1 (5 bases). From germline, CDR1 is SNHLY and CDR2 FYNNEI. Trimming left V 2 bases short and J 2 bases short, with 9 bases between. The CDR3 loop spans 14 amino acids. The CDR3 bases are TGTGCCAGCAGTGAAAGACAGTATCAAGAGACCCAGTACTTC. Its protein product is CASSERQYQETQYF.

CDR3 residues: CASSLEGGGEQFF. In DNA form, the CDR3 reads TGTGCCAGCAGCTTAGAAGGGGGTGGTGAGCAGTTCTTC. The rearrangement uses TRBV7-9 and TRBJ2-1; possibly TRBD1 for D (6 bases). CDR3 length: 13 residues. Germline V gene sequence: CDR1 SEHNR, CDR2 FQNEAQ (reference sequence). V was pared by 1 base and J by 9 bases, with 10 bases between.

This clone occurred once. The CDR3 loop is CAWSGQVQETQYF. For the CDR3, the DNA is TGTGCCTGGAGTGGACAGGTCCAAGAGACCCAGTACTTC. The rearrangement joins TRBV30 to TRBJ2-5; possible D gene TRBD1, 6 bases. V lost 1 base to trimming and J lost 1 base, with 7 bases between them. The length of the CDR3 is 13 residues. The germline gives CDR1 GTSNPN, CDR2 SVGIG (reference sequence).

The V call is TRBV4-2, the J call TRBJ2-7, with D possibly matching TRBD1 (7 bases). In germline, CDR1 is LGHNA, CDR2 YNFKEQ. The CDR3 covers 13 residues. Trimming shortened V by 3 bases and J by 2 bases, and 8 bases separated the two germline ends. In nucleotides, the CDR3 is TGTGCCAGCAGCCACAGGGGGGCCTACGAGCAGTACTTC. This sequence encodes CASSHRGAYEQYF.

The CDR3: CASSDLGQGREKLFF. DNA for the CDR3: TGTGCCAGCAGTGACCTAGGACAGGGGAGAGAAAAACTGTTTTTT. J is TRBJ1-4 and V is TRBV6-1; 9 bases match TRBD1. CDR3 length equals 15 residues. CDR1 and CDR2 from the germline V gene are MNHNS and SASEGT. The junction had 7 bases not matched to a gene; V was cut back by 3 bases and J by 8 bases.

V gene TRBV4-1 combines with J gene TRBJ2-7; 7 bases align to TRBD1. V lost 4 bases and J lost 5; bases outside the gene matches: 8. The CDR3 has 14 residues. Germline CDR1 MGHRA, CDR2 YSYEKL. Written as DNA, the CDR3 is TGCGCCAGCAGCCTTTGGACAGGTTTGGACGAGCAGTACTTC. Translation gives CASSLWTGLDEQYF.

This clone has a single count. The chain carries TRBV11-2 and TRBJ2-1; D is unresolved. The V gene lost 4 bases and the J gene lost 2 bases, with 15 bases spanning the gap. The CDR3 is 16 amino acids. Germline V gene data show CDR1 as SGHAT and CDR2 as FQNNGV. In nucleotides, the CDR3 is TGTGCCAGCAGCTCCCAAGATGCCCTAGCCTACAATGAGCAGTTCTTC. Amino acid sequence: CASSSQDALAYNEQFF.

This clone appeared a few times. The gene calls are TRBV5-6 and TRBJ1-3; TRBD1 agrees at 8 bases. Germline lookup yields CDR1 SGHDT and CDR2 YYEEEE. The CDR3 is 17 amino acids. V dropped 2 bases and J dropped 0; count of bases not matched to a gene: 7. CDR3 coding DNA: TGTGCCAGCAGCTTTAACCGGGACAGGCACTCTGGAAACACCATATATTTT. Translating it yields CASSFNRDRHSGNTIYF.

This chain joins TRBV25-1 and TRBJ2-5; D is perhaps TRBD2 (5 bases). The CDR3 runs to 16 residues. Germline CDR1 and CDR2: MGHDK and SYGVNS. V lost 3 bases and J lost 5, with 19 bases in between. The chain's CDR3 is CASSEAGRGNQETQYF. The CDR3 DNA follows: TGTGCCAGCAGTGAGGCTGGCCGGGGTAATCAGGAGACCCAGTACTTC.

The rearrangement joins TRBV7-2 to TRBJ2-3; 12 bases are a match to TRBD2. CDR3 size: 17 residues. V lost 1 base, J lost 2 bases, and 4 bases stayed unmatched. The V gene's germline CDR1 is SGHTA and CDR2 FQGNSA. DNA for the CDR3: TGTGCCAGCAGCTTAGGGCTAGCGGGAGGGACCACAGATACGCAGTATTTT. This translates into CASSLGLAGGTTDTQYF.

The chain carries TRBV5-1 and TRBJ2-5, with D tentatively TRBD2 (7 bases). V was clipped by 4 bases and J by 0 bases, with 10 bases between them. This CDR3 is built from 14 residues. Germline CDR1 is SGHRS and CDR2 is YFSETQ. CDR3 sequence reads: CASSGGDNQETQYF. The CDR3 DNA is TGCGCCAGCAGCGGGGGGGACAACCAAGAGACCCAGTACTTC.

This rearrangement joins TRBV4-3 to TRBJ1-2; no firm D call. The CDR3 loop spans 17 amino acids. The germline gives CDR1 LGHNA, CDR2 YSLEER. V gave up 1 base and J gave up 2 bases, with 17 bases separating them. The DNA for the CDR3 is TGCGCCAGCAGCCAAGCCGGCTTACAGTTGGCGAACTATGGCTACACCTTC. It yields the protein CASSQAGLQLANYGYTF.

This clone was recorded a few times. The CDR3 sequence: CASSRRFEAFF. In DNA form, the CDR3 reads TGTGCCAGTAGTAGGAGATTCGAAGCTTTCTTT. The V call is TRBV19, the J call TRBJ1-1; D remains ambiguous. Deletions cut 4 bases from V and 8 bases from J, with 8 bases between. Looked up from germline, CDR1 is LNHDA and CDR2 is SQIVND (reference sequence). The CDR3 length is 11 residues.

The chain combines TRBV29-1 with TRBJ1-1; TRBD1 might be the D (5 bases). The CDR3 contains 15 residues. Trimming shortened V by 2 bases and J by 0 bases, and 13 bases separated the two germline ends. Germline assignment: CDR1 SQVTM and CDR2 ANQGSEA. The CDR3: CSVELEGILNTEAFF. CDR3 nucleotide sequence: TGCAGCGTTGAATTGGAGGGGATACTGAACACTGAAGCTTTCTTT.

This clone was picked up one time. CDR3 sequence (DNA): TGTGCCAGCAGCCAAAGGACAGCTATTACTAGGGGCTACACCTTC. Translating gives CASSQRTAITRGYTF. The genes are TRBV14 and TRBJ1-2; maybe TRBD1 (6 bases). Germline values: CDR1 SGHDN, CDR2 FVKESK. There are 15 residues in the CDR3. V was clipped by 2 bases and J by 8 bases, with 18 bases between them.

The rearrangement joins TRBV5-1 to TRBJ1-1; 8 bases match TRBD1. In germline, CDR1 is SGHRS, CDR2 YFSETQ. The ends lost 4 bases at V and 4 bases at J; junction bases unmatched: 9. The length of the CDR3 is 15 residues. The CDR3 nucleotides read TGCGCCAGCAGCACCTGGACAGGGCCGGGCACTGAAGCTTTCTTT. This sequence encodes CASSTWTGPGTEAFF.

This chain links TRBV19 with TRBJ1-1, with a tentative D call TRBD1 (5 bases). CDR1 and CDR2 (germline): LNHDA, SQIVND (reference sequence). Trimming shortened V by 6 bases and J by 7 bases, and 21 bases separated the two germline ends. This CDR3 region has 15 residues. In nucleotides, the CDR3 is TGTGCCAGTAGGGGGTCGGGAGGGGCACGCCTTGAAGCTTTCTTT. Translating it yields CASRGSGGARLEAFF.

The chain recombines TRBV9 with TRBJ2-2; TRBD2 agrees at 7 bases. Germline loops: CDR1 SGDLS, CDR2 YYNGEE. With 1 base clipped from V and 1 base from J, the junction kept 10 bases outside the gene matches. This CDR3 is built from 18 residues. CDR3 residues: CASSVYLRGEMNTGELFF. Written as DNA, the CDR3 is TGTGCCAGCAGCGTATATCTACGGGGGGAAATGAACACCGGGGAGCTGTTTTTT.

The rearrangement uses TRBV5-1 and TRBJ2-7; 7 bases line up with TRBD1. CDR1 and CDR2 from the germline V gene are SGHRS and YFSETQ. Trimming cost V 4 bases and J 6 bases; bases outside gene matches: 16. CDR3 length equals 16 residues. CDR3 DNA: TGCGCCAGCAGCAAAAACAGGGGTCTAGATCTCGGCGAGCAGTACTTC. It translates to CASSKNRGLDLGEQYF.

The chain carries TRBV7-2 and TRBJ1-3; 7 bases line up with TRBD1. From germline, CDR1 is SGHTA and CDR2 FQGNSA. The CDR3 length is 18 residues. The V and J ends lost 0 bases and 3 bases, in that order; junction bases with no gene match: 11. Here the CDR3 reads CASSLARAGGAIGNTIYF. The CDR3 DNA sequence: TGTGCCAGCAGCTTAGCGCGGGCAGGGGGTGCTATTGGAAACACCATATATTTT.

This clone was recorded only once. V and J are TRBV5-1 and TRBJ2-1; 10 bases align to TRBD1. Unmatched junction bases numbered 0, after V lost 0 bases and J lost 3 bases. The CDR3 is made up of 15 amino acids. In germline, CDR1 is SGHRS, CDR2 YFSETQ. CDR3 coding DNA: TGCGCCAGCAGCTTGGGGACAGGGGGCTACAATGAGCAGTTCTTC. Its protein product is CASSLGTGGYNEQFF.

The chain links TRBV5-1 to TRBJ2-5; 7 bases are a match to TRBD1. The CDR3 has 14 amino acids. Trimming cost V 4 bases and J 5 bases; bases outside gene matches: 8. Germline V gives CDR1 SGHRS, CDR2 YFSETQ. CDR3 loop: CASSAQGYGETQYF. The CDR3 nucleotides are TGCGCCAGCAGCGCACAGGGGTACGGGGAGACCCAGTACTTC.

This clone was seen once. The chain recombines TRBV6-5 with TRBJ1-6, with a tentative D call TRBD1 (5 bases). V was pared by 5 bases and J by 9 bases, with 14 bases between. Germline V CDR1 and CDR2: MNHEY, SVGAGI. This CDR3 contains 14 residues. DNA of the CDR3: TGTGCCAGCAGTAAAGGGGTGGAGGGTTCACCCCTCCACTTT. The encoded protein is CASSKGVEGSPLHF.

The chain carries TRBV10-2 and TRBJ1-6, with 8 bases matching TRBD1. Germline trimming cut 2 bases from V and 7 bases from J; bases unmatched to any gene: 4. The CDR3 contains 15 residues. In germline, CDR1 is WSHSY, CDR2 SAAADI. Here the CDR3 reads CASSEDRGGNSPLHF. CDR3 sequence (DNA): TGCGCCAGCAGTGAGGACAGGGGCGGGAATTCACCCCTCCACTTT.

This clone has just one count. The chain combines TRBV6-5 with TRBJ1-2, with 7 positions matching TRBD1. The V gene end was trimmed by 6 bases and the J gene end by 7 bases; junction bases not matched to a gene: 11. The CDR3 loop spans 14 amino acids. Germline V gene data show CDR1 as MNHEY and CDR2 as SVGAGI. CDR3 sequence: CASSEGGGLGGYTF. As DNA, the CDR3 is TGTGCCAGCAGCGAAGGAGGGGGCCTGGGTGGCTACACCTTC.

The chain recombines TRBV15 with TRBJ1-1; D gene uncertain. Germline V gives CDR1 LNHNV, CDR2 YYDKDF (reference sequence). Trimming left V 0 bases short and J 1 base short, with 6 bases between. This CDR3 has 14 residues. The CDR3 bases are TGTGCCACCAGCAGAGATTTGAGGAACACTGAAGCTTTCTTT. Translated, it gives CATSRDLRNTEAFF.

This chain joins TRBV7-9 and TRBJ2-7; perhaps TRBD1 as D (5 bases). Trimming stripped 1 base from V and 0 bases from J, with 13 bases between. Germline V CDR1 and CDR2: SEHNR, FQNEAQ (reference sequence). The CDR3 has 16 residues. CDR3 loop: CASSLVRTLTSYEQYF. The CDR3 bases are TGTGCCAGCAGCTTAGTCCGGACACTCACCTCCTACGAGCAGTACTTC.